The clone carrying this TCR beta chain was counted only a few times. Its target is unknown. Some clones are missing from TCRdb's copy, which holds only in-frame ones; the method was immunoSEQ multiplex PCR. This sample carries about 40,000 clones, around 90% of them seen once, and the ten largest clones take roughly 2.5%. The record originates from a study of graft-versus-host responses after intestinal transplantation. The CDR3 consists of 12 residues. V was clipped by 6 bases and J by 4 bases, with 7 bases between them. Germline CDR1 and CDR2: ENHRY and SYGVKD. Whole-study results and caveats: Peak circulating GvH clone levels were associated with early post-transplant HvG declines.

The V and J genes are TRBV10-3 and TRBJ1-5; no clear D. This TCR came from a human patient who received an intestinal transplant, so some T cells may come from the graft donor. Sequenced material: PBMCs, taken around 320 days after intestinal transplant. As DNA, the CDR3 is TGTGCCATCAGGGATCCTAATCAGCCCCAGCATTTT. This sequence encodes CAIRDPNQPQHF.